This T cell receptor beta chain was profiled in a study of cytomegalovirus exposure and HLA in healthy donors. Study-wide points: Among the sequence variants, a highly shared cluster was likely an artifact of sequencing. Accurate HLA-A and HLA-B prediction from TCR beta sequences was reported for most subjects. A later analysis found that most CMV-associated TCR beta chains appeared HLA-restricted.

PCR was performed using 60 Vbeta and 13 Jbeta primers. Sequencing used immunoSEQ multiplex PCR; TCRdb keeps in-frame clones, though not all of them. The table shows some 150,000 clones, with 79% occurring only once. Looked up from germline, CDR1 is LNHDA and CDR2 is SQIVND (reference sequence). The CDR3 spans 14 residues. V lost 5 bases to trimming and J lost 6 bases, with 15 bases between them. For this clone: Its antigen is currently unknown. Different DNA sequences within this sample yield the same CDR3.

Donors consisted of healthy bone marrow donors. Sequencing input: PBMCs. The chain has TRBV19 and TRBJ2-3, with D perhaps matching TRBD2 (6 bases). The clonotype originates from a man aged 45-65 years in good health and CMV-seropositive. CDR3 in DNA: TGTGCCAGTAGTTCACGGGACTTCCGCGATACGCAGTATTTT. It translates to CASSSRDFRDTQYF.